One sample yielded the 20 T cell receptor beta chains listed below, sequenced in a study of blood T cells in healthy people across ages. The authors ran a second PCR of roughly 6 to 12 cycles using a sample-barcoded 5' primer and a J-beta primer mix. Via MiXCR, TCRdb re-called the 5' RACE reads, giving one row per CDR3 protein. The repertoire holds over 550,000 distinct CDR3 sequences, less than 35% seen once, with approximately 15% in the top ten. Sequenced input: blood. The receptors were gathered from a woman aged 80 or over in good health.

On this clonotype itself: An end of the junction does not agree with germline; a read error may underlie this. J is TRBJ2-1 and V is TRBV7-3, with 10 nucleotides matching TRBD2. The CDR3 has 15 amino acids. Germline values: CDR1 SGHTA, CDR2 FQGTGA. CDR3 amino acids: CTSSLAGGSYNEQFF. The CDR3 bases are TGTACCAGCAGCTTAGCGGGGGGCTCCTACAATGAGCAGTTCTTT.

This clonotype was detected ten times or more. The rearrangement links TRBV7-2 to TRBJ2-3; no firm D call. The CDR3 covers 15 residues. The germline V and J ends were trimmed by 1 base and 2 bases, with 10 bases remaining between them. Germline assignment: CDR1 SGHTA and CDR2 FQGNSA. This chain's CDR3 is CASSLGQTYTDTQYF. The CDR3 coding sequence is TGTGCCAGCAGCTTAGGGCAGACCTACACAGATACGCAGTATTTT.

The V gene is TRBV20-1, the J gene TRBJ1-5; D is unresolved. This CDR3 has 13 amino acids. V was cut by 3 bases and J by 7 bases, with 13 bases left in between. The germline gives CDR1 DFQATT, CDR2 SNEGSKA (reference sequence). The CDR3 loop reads CSARTTNGQPQHF. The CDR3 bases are TGCAGTGCTAGGACAACAAACGGGCAGCCCCAGCATTTT.

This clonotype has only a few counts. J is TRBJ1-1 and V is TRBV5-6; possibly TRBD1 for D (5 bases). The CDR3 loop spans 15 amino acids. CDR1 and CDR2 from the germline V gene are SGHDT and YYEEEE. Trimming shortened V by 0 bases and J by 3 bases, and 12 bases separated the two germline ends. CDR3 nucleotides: TGTGCCAGCAGCTTGGTCGGCAGGGAGGACACTGAAGCTTTCTTT. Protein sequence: CASSLVGREDTEAFF.

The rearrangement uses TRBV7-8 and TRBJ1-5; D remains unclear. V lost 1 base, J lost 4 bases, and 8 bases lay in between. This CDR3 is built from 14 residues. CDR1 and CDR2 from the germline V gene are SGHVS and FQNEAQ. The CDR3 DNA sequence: TGTGCCAGCAGCTTAGAGTCCTTTAATCAGCCCCAGCATTTT. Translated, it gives CASSLESFNQPQHF.

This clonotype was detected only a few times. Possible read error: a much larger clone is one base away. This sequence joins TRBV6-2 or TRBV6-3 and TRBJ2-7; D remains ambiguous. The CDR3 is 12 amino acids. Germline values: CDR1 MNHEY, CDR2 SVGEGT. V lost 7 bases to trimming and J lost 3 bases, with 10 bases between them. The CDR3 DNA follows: TGTGCCAGCAAGGCAGCCCGCTACGAGCAGTACTTC. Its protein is CASKAARYEQYF.

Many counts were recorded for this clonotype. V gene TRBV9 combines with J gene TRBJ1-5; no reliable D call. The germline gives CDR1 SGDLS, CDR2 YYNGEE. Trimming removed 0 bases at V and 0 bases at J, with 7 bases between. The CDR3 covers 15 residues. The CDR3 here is CASSVDSYSNQPQHF. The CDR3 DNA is TGTGCCAGCAGCGTAGACAGTTATAGCAATCAGCCCCAGCATTTT.

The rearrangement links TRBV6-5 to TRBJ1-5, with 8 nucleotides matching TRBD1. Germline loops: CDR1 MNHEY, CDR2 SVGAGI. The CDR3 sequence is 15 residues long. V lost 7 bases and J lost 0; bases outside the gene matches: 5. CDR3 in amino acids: CASKMDRDSNQPQHF. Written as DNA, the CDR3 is TGTGCCAGCAAGATGGACAGGGATAGCAATCAGCCCCAGCATTTT.

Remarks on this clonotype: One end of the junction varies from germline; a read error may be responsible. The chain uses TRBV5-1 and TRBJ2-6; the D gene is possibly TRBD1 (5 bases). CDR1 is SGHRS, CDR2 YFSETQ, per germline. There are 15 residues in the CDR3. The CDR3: CASSLGSAGANVRTF. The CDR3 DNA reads TGCGCCAGCAGCTTGGGTAGTGCTGGGGCCAACGTCCGGACTTTC.

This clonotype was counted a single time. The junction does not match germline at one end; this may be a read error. This CDR3 reads CASGVRDRGGNTIYF. The CDR3 region has the DNA TGTGCCAGCGGCGTCCGGGACAGGGGGGGAAACACCATATATTTT. V and J are TRBV9 and TRBJ1-3; TRBD1 agrees at 11 bases. CDR3 length equals 15 residues. The germline gives CDR1 SGDLS, CDR2 YYNGEE.

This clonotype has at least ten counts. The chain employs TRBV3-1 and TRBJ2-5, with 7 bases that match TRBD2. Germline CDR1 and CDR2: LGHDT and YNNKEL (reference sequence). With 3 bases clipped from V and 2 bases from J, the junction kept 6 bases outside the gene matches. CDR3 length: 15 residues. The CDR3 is CASSHRRGGQETQYF. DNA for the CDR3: TGTGCCAGCAGCCACCGACGGGGAGGGCAAGAGACCCAGTACTTC.

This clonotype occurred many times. This CDR3 reads CASSLAGTGNQETQYF. The CDR3 DNA sequence: TGTGCCAGCAGCTTGGCCGGGACAGGAAACCAAGAGACCCAGTACTTC. J is TRBJ2-5 and V is TRBV5-5, with 8 bases fitting TRBD1. The CDR3 consists of 16 residues. CDR1 and CDR2 from the germline V gene are SGHKS and YYEKEE (reference sequence). J lost 0 bases, V lost 0 bases, and 4 bases had no gene match.

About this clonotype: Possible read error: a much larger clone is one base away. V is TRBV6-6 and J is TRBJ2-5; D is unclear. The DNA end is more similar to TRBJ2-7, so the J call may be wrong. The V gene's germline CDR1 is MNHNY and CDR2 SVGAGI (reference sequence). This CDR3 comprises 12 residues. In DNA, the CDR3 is TGTGCCAGCAGTAAAATGAAGGTCGAGCAGTACTTC. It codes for CASSKMKVEQYF.

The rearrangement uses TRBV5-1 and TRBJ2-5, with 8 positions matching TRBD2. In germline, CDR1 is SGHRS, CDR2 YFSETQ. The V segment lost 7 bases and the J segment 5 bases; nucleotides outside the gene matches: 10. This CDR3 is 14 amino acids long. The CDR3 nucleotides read TGCGCCAGCGGACTCGGACTAGCAACGGAGACCCAGTACTTC. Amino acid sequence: CASGLGLATETQYF. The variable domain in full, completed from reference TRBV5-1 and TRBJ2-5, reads KAGVTQTPRYLIKTRGQQVTLSCSPISGHRSVSWYQQTPGQGLQFLFEYFSETQRNKGNFPGRFSGRQFSNSRSEMNVSTLELGDSALYLCASGLGLATETQYFGPGTRLLVL.

CDR3 region: CASSSGLRDGNTIYF. The CDR3 DNA follows: TGTGCCAGCAGTTCAGGGTTGCGGGATGGAAACACCATATATTTT. This chain joins TRBV12-3 or TRBV12-4 and TRBJ1-3, with D possibly TRBD1 on 5 matching bases. The germline V and J ends were trimmed by 4 bases and 3 bases, with 13 bases remaining between them. The CDR3 is 15 residues long.

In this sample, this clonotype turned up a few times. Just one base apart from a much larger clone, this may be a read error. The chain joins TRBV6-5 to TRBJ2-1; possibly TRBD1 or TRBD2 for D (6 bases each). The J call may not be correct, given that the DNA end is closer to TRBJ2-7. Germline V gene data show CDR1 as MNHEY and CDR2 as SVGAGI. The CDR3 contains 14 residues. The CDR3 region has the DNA TGTGCCAGCGGAGGAGGGGGGCCCTACAATGAGCAGTACTTC. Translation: CASGGGGPYNEQYF.

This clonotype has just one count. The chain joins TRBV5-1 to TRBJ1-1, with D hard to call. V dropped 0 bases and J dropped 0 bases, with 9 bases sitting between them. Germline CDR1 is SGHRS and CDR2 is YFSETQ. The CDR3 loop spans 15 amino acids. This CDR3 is CASSLGTEMNTEAFF. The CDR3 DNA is TGCGCCAGCAGCTTGGGGACCGAAATGAACACTGAAGCTTTCTTT. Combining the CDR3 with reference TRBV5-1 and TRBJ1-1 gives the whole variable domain KAGVTQTPRYLIKTRGQQVTLSCSPISGHRSVSWYQQTPGQGLQFLFEYFSETQRNKGNFPGRFSGRQFSNSRSEMNVSTLELGDSALYLCASSLGTEMNTEAFFGQGTRLTVV.

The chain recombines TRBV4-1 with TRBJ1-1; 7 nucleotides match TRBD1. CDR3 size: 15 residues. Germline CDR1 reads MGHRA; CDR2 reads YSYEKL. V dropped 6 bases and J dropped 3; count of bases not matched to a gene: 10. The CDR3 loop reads CASRREDRTDTEAFF. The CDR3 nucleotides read TGCGCCAGCAGACGAGAGGACAGGACGGACACTGAAGCTTTCTTT.

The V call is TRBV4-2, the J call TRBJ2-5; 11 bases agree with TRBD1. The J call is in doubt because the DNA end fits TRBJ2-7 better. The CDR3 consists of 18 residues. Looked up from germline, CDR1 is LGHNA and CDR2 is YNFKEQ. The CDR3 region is CASSQVGGGQGAPHEQYF. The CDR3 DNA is TGTGCCAGCAGCCAAGTTGGAGGTGGACAGGGGGCGCCCCACGAGCAGTACTTC.

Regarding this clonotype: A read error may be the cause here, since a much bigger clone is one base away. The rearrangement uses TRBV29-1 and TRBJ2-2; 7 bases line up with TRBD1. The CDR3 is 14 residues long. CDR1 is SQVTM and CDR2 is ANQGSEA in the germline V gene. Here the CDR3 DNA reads TGCAGCGTTATACGACAGGGACATCCCGGGGAGCCGTTTTTT. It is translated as CSVIRQGHPGEPFF.